Listed here are 2 T cell receptor beta chains from one sample, sequenced in a study of PD-1 blockade in classical Hodgkin lymphoma. The time point: cycle 4 day 1 (C4D1), after more than 5 weeks of nivolumab. Every patient was affected by relapse after autologous stem cell transplantation, while exposure to brentuximab vedotin was not uniform. Purification of CD4+ T cells from thawed PBMCs was achieved by magnetic negative selection. Sequenced by immunoSEQ multiplex PCR; TCRdb stores in-frame clones only, minus some. The repertoire has about 32,000 clones, roughly nine tenths of them found once; the top ten carry about 0.31%. Specimen: CD4+ T cells from blood, collected before the fourth cycle of nivolumab. The receptor set was obtained from a human donor with classical Hodgkin lymphoma.

J is TRBJ1-2 and V is TRBV20-1; D not certain. The germline gives CDR1 DFQATT, CDR2 SNEGSKA (reference sequence). V lost 3 bases and J 7 bases, leaving 9 bases between the germline ends. This CDR3 is built from 11 residues. CDR3 loop: CSASSDLGYTF. In DNA form, the CDR3 reads TGCAGTGCTAGTTCAGACCTTGGCTACACCTTC.

The CDR3, as DNA: TGTGCCAGCAGCGGAGGGGGCCGCGGCCCCTACGAGCAGTACTTC. Translating it yields CASSGGGRGPYEQYF. The rearrangement links TRBV5-4 to TRBJ2-7; D may be TRBD1 (7 bases). The germline CDR1 and CDR2 sequences are SGHNT and YYREEE (reference sequence). The CDR3 totals 15 residues. Trimming cost V 4 bases and J 2 bases, with 16 bases left between them.